Shown below are 22 T cell receptor beta chains from a single sample sequenced in a study of T cells in Graves' hyperthyroidism and ophthalmopathy. The TCR beta CDR3 regions underwent amplification using RNA transcripts as the source. First-round RT-PCR with HTBI primers amplified the TCR CDR3 region. TCRdb re-called the multiplex PCR reads with MiXCR, one entry per CDR3 protein. Here the sample spans around 440,000 distinct CDR3 sequences, about a sixth being singletons. The sequenced sample consisted of blood. These receptors were taken from a woman aged 18-29 years with Graves' hyperthyroidism.

This clonotype was seen ten or more times. The J gene is TRBJ1-1, the V gene TRBV20-1; unclear D gene. The CDR3 is made up of 12 amino acids. The V end lost 7 bases, the J end lost 4 bases, and 13 bases lay between the germline ends. Germline loops: CDR1 DFQATT, CDR2 SNEGSKA (reference sequence). The CDR3 region is CSVPKSGTEAFF. DNA for the CDR3: TGCAGTGTTCCGAAAAGTGGCACTGAAGCTTTCTTT.

This clonotype appeared a few times. CDR3 DNA: TGTGCCAGCAGGACGGATGGACTACAGTCCTACGAGCAGTACTTC. Protein: CASRTDGLQSYEQYF. The V and J genes are TRBV7-9 and TRBJ2-7, with TRBD2 as a possible D gene (6 bases). Germline assignment: CDR1 SEHNR and CDR2 FQNEAQ (reference sequence). Trimming shortened V by 6 bases and J by 1 base, and 16 bases separated the two germline ends. The CDR3 is 15 amino acids.

This clonotype came up many times. The chain has TRBV20-1 and TRBJ2-3; TRBD2 matches 9 bases. The CDR3 consists of 15 residues. Trimming took 0 bases from V and 0 from J; bases not matched to a gene: 1. Germline-derived CDR1 and CDR2 are DFQATT and SNEGSKA (reference sequence). The CDR3 region has the DNA TGCAGTGCTAGAGATCTAGCGGGGAGCACAGATACGCAGTATTTT. Its protein is CSARDLAGSTDTQYF.

The chain combines TRBV6-2 or TRBV6-3 with TRBJ2-6, with no clear D. CDR3 length: 15 amino acids. Trimming removed 4 bases at V and 0 bases at J, with 7 bases between. The germline V gene encodes CDR1 MNHEY and CDR2 SVGEGT. CDR3 sequence (DNA): TGTGCCAGCAGTTTCCATCCCTCTGGGGCCAACGTCCTGACTTTC. Translation gives CASSFHPSGANVLTF.

This clonotype was counted only a few times. This may come from a read error, since a much larger clone is one base off. The chain carries TRBV20-1 and TRBJ1-4; D is perhaps TRBD1 (6 bases). Germline-derived CDR1 and CDR2 are DFQATT and SNEGSKA (reference sequence). Trimming left V 5 bases short and J 4 bases short, with 14 bases between. The CDR3 is 14 amino acids. The CDR3 spells CSAGGQTHNEKLFF. CDR3 coding DNA: TGCAGTGCTGGAGGACAGACACATAATGAAAAACTGTTTTTT.

This clonotype came up many times. The genes are TRBV27 and TRBJ2-1; 12 positions agree with TRBD2. V lost 5 bases to trimming and J lost 0 bases; unmatched junction nucleotides: 11. The CDR3 totals 19 residues. Germline CDR1 and CDR2: MNHEY and SMNVEV (reference sequence). The CDR3 loop reads CASSTTGLAGKSSYNEQFF. As DNA, the CDR3 is TGTGCCAGCAGTACAACGGGACTAGCGGGTAAAAGCTCCTACAATGAGCAGTTCTTC.

V usage is TRBV7-6 and J usage is TRBJ1-2; 8 bases align to TRBD1. CDR1 SGHVS and CDR2 FNYEAQ come from the germline V gene. The junction had 9 bases not matched to a gene; V was cut back by 5 bases and J by 4 bases. This CDR3 spans 15 amino acids. CDR3 region: CASSPRTGSFYGYTF. The CDR3 DNA sequence: TGTGCCAGCAGCCCCCGGACAGGGAGTTTCTATGGCTACACCTTC.

The chain combines TRBV24-1 with TRBJ2-2; TRBD1 matches at 7 bases. The CDR3 length is 15 residues. Germline lookup yields CDR1 KGHDR and CDR2 SFDVKD. Losses at the gene ends were 6 bases for V and 5 bases for J; bases not matched to a gene: 8. The CDR3 sequence: CATSLTGPPTGELFF. DNA for the CDR3: TGTGCCACCAGTTTGACAGGGCCCCCGACCGGGGAGCTGTTTTTT.

This clonotype came up a few times. The chain couples TRBV4-3 to TRBJ1-4; D remains unclear. From germline, CDR1 is LGHNA and CDR2 YSLEER. The CDR3 spans 14 residues. V lost 7 bases and J lost 7, with 16 bases in between. Here the CDR3 reads CASTNFGEGEKLFF. The CDR3 bases are TGCGCCAGCACCAACTTCGGGGAGGGTGAAAAACTGTTTTTT.

This clonotype was seen at least ten times. This rearrangement joins TRBV20-1 to TRBJ1-2; 7 bases fit TRBD1. Trimming cost V 6 bases and J 7 bases; bases outside gene matches: 8. The CDR3 spans 12 residues. The germline CDR1 and CDR2 sequences are DFQATT and SNEGSKA (reference sequence). The CDR3 DNA follows: TGCAGTGCCGCCGGACAGGTTGGTGGCTACACCTTC. Translation gives CSAAGQVGGYTF.

This clonotype has ten or more counts. J is TRBJ1-1 and V is TRBV7-2; D is unclear. The CDR3 consists of 15 residues. With 1 base removed from V and 0 bases from J, the gap between germline ends came to 9 bases. Germline V CDR1 and CDR2: SGHTA, FQGNSA. The DNA of the CDR3 is TGTGCCAGCAGCTTAGGAGTGTTCATGAACACTGAAGCTTTCTTT. This sequence encodes CASSLGVFMNTEAFF.

This clonotype has a handful of counts. The chain carries TRBV6-1 and TRBJ1-4; D call uncertain. The germline V and J ends were trimmed by 5 bases and 11 bases, with 18 bases remaining between them. CDR3 length equals 14 residues. The germline CDR1 and CDR2 sequences are MNHNS and SASEGT. Written as DNA, the CDR3 is TGTGCCAGCAGTCAGACTTCGCTCGGATTTAAACTGTTTTTT. It encodes CASSQTSLGFKLFF.

The table lists this clonotype with many counts. The V and J genes are TRBV15 and TRBJ2-5, with TRBD1 matching over 7 bases. The CDR3 loop spans 16 amino acids. Germline lookup yields CDR1 LNHNV and CDR2 YYDKDF (reference sequence). V gave up 4 bases and J gave up 2 bases; unmatched junction bases: 10. The CDR3 sequence is CATSKSTTGRQETQYF. The CDR3 DNA sequence: TGTGCCACCAGCAAATCCACGACAGGGCGGCAAGAGACCCAGTACTTC.

This clonotype was observed at least ten times. The chain uses TRBV6-1 and TRBJ2-5, with 8 bases fitting TRBD2. This CDR3 contains 14 residues. The V segment lost 5 bases and the J segment 2 bases; nucleotides outside the gene matches: 4. The germline V gene encodes CDR1 MNHNS and CDR2 SASEGT. The CDR3 region is CASSRGGPQETQYF. Written as DNA, the CDR3 is TGTGCCAGCAGTCGGGGGGGCCCACAAGAGACCCAGTACTTC.

This clonotype was seen at least ten times. The chain recombines TRBV12-3 or TRBV12-4 with TRBJ2-3, with 7 bases lining up with TRBD1. The CDR3 is 15 amino acids. V lost 6 bases and J lost 2; bases outside the gene matches: 8. The CDR3 spells CASSHRGRNTDTQYF. DNA of the CDR3: TGTGCCAGCAGCCACAGGGGACGTAACACAGATACGCAGTATTTT.

The CDR3 bases are TGTGCCAGCTCACCACATCTCGATCAGCCCCAGCATTTT. It codes for CASSPHLDQPQHF. The chain links TRBV18 to TRBJ1-5; D is ambiguous. This CDR3 is built from 13 residues. CDR1 KGHSH and CDR2 LQKENI come from the germline V gene. V was trimmed by 1 base and J by 5 bases, leaving 6 bases between them.

Ten or more counts support this clonotype. This chain joins TRBV11-2 and TRBJ2-1, with D perhaps TRBD1 or TRBD2 (5 bases each). CDR1 is SGHAT and CDR2 is FQNNGV in the germline V gene. Trimming shortened V by 1 base and J by 15 bases, and 16 bases separated the two germline ends. The CDR3 contains 13 residues. This chain's CDR3 is CASSLARPGPMFF. The CDR3 nucleotides are TGTGCCAGCAGCTTAGCTAGGCCGGGACCGATGTTCTTC.

This clonotype was observed many times. V is TRBV28 and J is TRBJ2-7; D might be TRBD2 (7 bases). Germline values: CDR1 MDHEN, CDR2 SYDVKM. Trimming removed 3 bases at V and 4 bases at J, with 19 bases between. The CDR3 length is 16 residues. This chain's CDR3 is CASSFGGQGSGYEQYF. The CDR3, as DNA: TGTGCCAGCAGTTTCGGGGGGCAGGGGAGTGGGTACGAGCAGTACTTC.

A remark on this clonotype: Possible read error: a much larger clone is one base away. This chain uses TRBV6-1 with TRBJ2-2; TRBD1 is a possible D gene (5 bases). CDR1 is MNHNS and CDR2 is SASEGT in the germline V gene. This CDR3 comprises 17 residues. The CDR3 sequence is CANSELGRVANTGELFF. The CDR3 DNA reads as TGTGCCAACAGTGAACTCGGCAGGGTAGCGAACACCGGGGAGCTGTTTTTT.

This clonotype was counted between two and nine times. In nucleotides, the CDR3 is TGTGCCAGTCAGCAAGGCCCAACGAACACCGGGGAGCTGTTTTTT. Amino acid sequence: CASQQGPTNTGELFF. This chain links TRBV19 with TRBJ2-2; D uncertain. The V end was cut by 8 bases, the J end by 0 bases, with 13 bases between. The CDR3 has 15 amino acids. Germline CDR1 LNHDA, CDR2 SQIVND (reference sequence).

On this clonotype: This clone may be a read error of a much larger clone one base away. V and J are TRBV5-5 and TRBJ2-1; 10 bases are a match to TRBD2. The CDR3 is 14 amino acids. Germline V gene lookup returns CDR1 SGHKS and CDR2 YYEKEE (reference sequence). The CDR3 protein is CASGRGRLVNEQFF. The DNA for the CDR3 is TGCGCCAGCGGGAGGGGCAGGTTGGTCAATGAGCAGTTCTTC.

This clonotype occurred many times. The rearrangement joins TRBV9 to TRBJ2-5, with a weak D call TRBD1 (5 bases). V gave up 3 bases and J gave up 1 base, with 7 bases separating them. CDR1 and CDR2 from the germline V gene are SGDLS and YYNGEE. This CDR3 is 13 amino acids long. CDR3 protein: CASSGTFQETQYF. In nucleotides, the CDR3 is TGTGCCAGCAGCGGGACATTCCAAGAGACCCAGTACTTC.